This T cell receptor (beta chain) was identified in a study of a mutant IDH1 vaccine in newly diagnosed glioma. Study information: Of treated patients, around 62% were men and about 40% women, averaging 40.4 years. Earlier care involved radiotherapy, temozolomide, or both, and the majority received both. Week 35 was safety follow-up visit V12; week 47 was end-of-study visit V13.

Study-level results: Among top peripheral T cell clonotypes, changes seemed unrelated to pseudoprogression.

TCRdb's table, derived via immunoSEQ multiplex PCR, lists solely in-frame clones and lacks some. This sample carries 25,000 to 30,000 clones, about 70% of them seen once, and the ten largest clones take over 6.5%. CDR3 size: 14 residues. The V end lost 1 base, the J end lost 6 bases, and 10 bases lay between the germline ends. From germline, CDR1 is LGHNA and CDR2 YSLEER. Concerning this clone itself: Its antigen is unidentified.

Time point meaning: week 35, safety follow-up. With topical imiquimod, each dose of the vaccine consisted of 300 ug of mutant IDH1 20-mer peptide. This rearrangement joins TRBV4-3 to TRBJ2-4; D not resolved. The sample in question was PBMCs, obtained from a glioma patient whose treatment included an IDH1 peptide vaccine. The TCR originated in a man in his fifties with glioma. CDR3 loop: CASSQGGRPNIQYF. The CDR3 nucleotides read TGCGCCAGCAGCCAAGGGGGAAGACCAAACATTCAGTACTTC.